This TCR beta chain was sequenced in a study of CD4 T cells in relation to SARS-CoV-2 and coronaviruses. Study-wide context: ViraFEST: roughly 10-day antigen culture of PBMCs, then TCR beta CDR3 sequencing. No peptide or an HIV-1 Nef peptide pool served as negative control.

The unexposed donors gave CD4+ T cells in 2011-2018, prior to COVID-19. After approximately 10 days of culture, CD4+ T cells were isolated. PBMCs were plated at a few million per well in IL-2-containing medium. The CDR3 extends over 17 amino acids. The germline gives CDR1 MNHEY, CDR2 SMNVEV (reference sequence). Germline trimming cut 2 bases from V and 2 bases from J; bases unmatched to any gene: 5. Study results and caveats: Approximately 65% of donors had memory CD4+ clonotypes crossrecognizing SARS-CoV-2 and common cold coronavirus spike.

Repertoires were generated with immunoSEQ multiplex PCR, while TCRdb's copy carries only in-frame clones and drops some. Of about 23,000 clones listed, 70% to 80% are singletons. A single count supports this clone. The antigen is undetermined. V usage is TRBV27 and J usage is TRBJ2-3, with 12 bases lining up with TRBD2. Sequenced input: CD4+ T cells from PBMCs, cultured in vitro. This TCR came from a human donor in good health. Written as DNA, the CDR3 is TGTGCCAGCAGTTTAGGACTAGCGGGACTCTACACAGATACGCAGTATTTT. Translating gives CASSLGLAGLYTDTQYF.